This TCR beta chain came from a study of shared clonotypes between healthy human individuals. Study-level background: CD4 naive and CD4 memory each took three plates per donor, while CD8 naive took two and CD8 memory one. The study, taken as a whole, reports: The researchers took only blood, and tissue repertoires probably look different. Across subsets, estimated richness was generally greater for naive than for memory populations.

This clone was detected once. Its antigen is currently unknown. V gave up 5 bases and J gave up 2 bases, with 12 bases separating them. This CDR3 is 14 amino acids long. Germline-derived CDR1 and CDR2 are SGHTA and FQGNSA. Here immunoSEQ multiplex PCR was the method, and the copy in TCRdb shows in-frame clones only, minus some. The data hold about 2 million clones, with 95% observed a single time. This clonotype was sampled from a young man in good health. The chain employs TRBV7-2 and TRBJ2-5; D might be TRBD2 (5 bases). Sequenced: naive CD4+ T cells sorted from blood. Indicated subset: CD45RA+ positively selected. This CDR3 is CASSPDYRQETQYF. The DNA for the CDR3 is TGTGCCAGCAGCCCCGACTACCGACAAGAGACCCAGTACTTC. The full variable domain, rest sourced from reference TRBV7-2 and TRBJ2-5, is GAGVSQSPSNKVTEKGKDVELRCDPISGHTALYWYRQSLGQGLEFLIYFQGNSAPDKSGLPSDRFSAERTGGSVSTLTIQRTQQEDSAVYLCASSPDYRQETQYFGPGTRLLVL.